The entry below gives a single T cell receptor (beta chain) sequence along with its context. The antigen remains unidentified. The record originates from a study of chemoradiotherapy in HPV16-positive cancers. Generated by immunoSEQ multiplex PCR, the TCRdb table keeps only in-frame clones and is missing some. The repertoire includes approximately 9,300 clones, more than 75% of them detected once, and about 2.4% sits in the top ten. Study observations and caveats: Candidate HPV-specific clones and E7-related TCR motifs grew in tumor during treatment. Functional assays defining HPV-specific T cells used only a couple of HPV16-positive patients. For HPV16-positive patients, expanding HPV-responsive T cells associated with longer recurrence-free survival.

In germline, CDR1 is SGHRS, CDR2 YFSETQ. The CDR3 has 15 amino acids. V dropped 4 bases and J dropped 6; count of bases not matched to a gene: 7. The material was blood, obtained from a patient who underwent chemoradiotherapy. V is TRBV5-1 and J is TRBJ1-6, with 7 bases lining up with TRBD1. The sequence came from a human donor with HPV-associated anogenital cancer. The DNA of the CDR3 is TGCGCCAGCAGCCTGACAGGGCCCACTAATTCACCCCTCCACTTT. Translation: CASSLTGPTNSPLHF.